The 16 T cell receptor beta chains in this list originate from one sample, sequenced in a study of beta chain features in type 1 diabetes. The whole isolated RNA underwent reverse transcription, so sequencing captured expressed TCRB transcripts. Clones were read by immunoSEQ multiplex PCR, and TCRdb kept only the in-frame ones, dropping some. The sample shows under 400,000 clones, 14% of them seen only once. The source material was central memory CD4+ T cells from blood. These receptors were taken from a man aged 30 to 45 in good health.

This chain joins TRBV4-3 and TRBJ1-2; the D gene is possibly TRBD1 (5 bases). In germline, CDR1 is LGHNA, CDR2 YSLEER. Trimming pared 0 bases from V and 2 bases from J, leaving 7 bases between. This CDR3 has 14 amino acids. The DNA for the CDR3 is TGCGCCAGCAGCCAAGATTCAGGGAACTATGGCTACACCTTC. Translating it yields CASSQDSGNYGYTF.

This clone has a count of ten or more. The V and J genes are TRBV7-2 and TRBJ1-1, with D maybe TRBD1 (5 bases). The V gene's germline CDR1 is SGHTA and CDR2 FQGNSA. There are 15 residues in the CDR3. The V gene lost 1 base and the J gene lost 0 bases, with 9 bases spanning the gap. The DNA of the CDR3 is TGTGCCAGCAGCTTAGAGGGACGGATGAACACTGAAGCTTTCTTT. Protein sequence: CASSLEGRMNTEAFF.

This clone came up a few times. The same CDR3 also results from other DNA sequences found in this sample. This rearrangement joins TRBV5-1 to TRBJ2-3, with 7 bases aligning to TRBD1. Losses at the gene ends were 1 base for V and 3 bases for J; bases not matched to a gene: 5. Germline V gives CDR1 SGHRS, CDR2 YFSETQ. The CDR3 has 15 residues. The CDR3 is CASSLLGQRTDTQYF. The CDR3 nucleotides read TGCGCCAGCAGCTTGCTGGGACAGAGGACAGATACGCAGTATTTT.

This clone was seen more than once but under ten times. This sequence joins TRBV30 and TRBJ2-1, with unresolved D. Trimming stripped 5 bases from V and 5 bases from J, with 13 bases between. Per germline, CDR1 GTSNPN and CDR2 SVGIG (reference sequence). CDR3 length: 13 residues. The CDR3: CAWSTRPDNEQFF. The DNA for the CDR3 is TGTGCCTGGTCGACCAGACCTGACAATGAGCAGTTCTTC.

Ten or more counts support this clone. The chain links TRBV7-9 to TRBJ2-1, with D tentatively TRBD1 (6 bases). From germline, CDR1 is SEHNR and CDR2 FQNEAQ (reference sequence). V was cut by 6 bases and J by 4 bases, with 16 bases left in between. This CDR3 region has 15 residues. The CDR3: CASRMGHWGYNEQFF. CDR3 sequence (DNA): TGTGCCAGCAGGATGGGACATTGGGGATACAATGAGCAGTTCTTC.

The rearrangement joins TRBV5-1 to TRBJ2-1, with TRBD2 matching 9 bases. The CDR3 spans 15 residues. V lost 5 bases and J lost 5; bases outside the gene matches: 8. Germline lookup yields CDR1 SGHRS and CDR2 YFSETQ. The CDR3 sequence: CASSLLSGRDNEQFF. The DNA of the CDR3 is TGCGCCAGCAGTCTACTTAGCGGGAGAGACAATGAGCAGTTCTTC.

This clone was seen a handful of times. The CDR3 DNA follows: TGTGCCACTAGGGACTCGAGCTACGAGCAGTACTTC. This encodes CATRDSSYEQYF. The J gene is TRBJ2-7, the V gene TRBV10-3, with D perhaps matching TRBD2 (6 bases). CDR3 length: 12 residues. The V gene lost 10 bases and the J gene lost 3 bases, with 13 bases spanning the gap. CDR1 is ENHRY, CDR2 SYGVKD, per germline.

The chain links TRBV2 to TRBJ1-3; D is possibly TRBD1 (5 bases). Germline lookup yields CDR1 SNHLY and CDR2 FYNNEI. Trimming pared 6 bases from V and 4 bases from J, leaving 10 bases between. The CDR3 is made up of 13 amino acids. The CDR3 spells CASSQRQGNTIYF. The DNA for the CDR3 is TGTGCCAGCAGCCAAAGACAGGGAAACACCATATATTTT.

This clone occurred a few times. The chain is built from TRBV7-2 and TRBJ2-5; TRBD2 matches 11 bases. V trimming: 3 bases; J trimming: 5 bases; junction bases outside the gene matches: 8. Germline CDR1 reads SGHTA; CDR2 reads FQGNSA. The CDR3 extends over 16 amino acids. DNA for the CDR3: TGTGCCAGCAGCTTGGGCTCTAGCGGGAGGAAGGAGACCCAGTACTTC. Translated: CASSLGSSGRKETQYF.

This clone was recorded a few times. This chain connects TRBV7-2 to TRBJ2-1; 10 positions match TRBD2. The CDR3 is 16 amino acids. The trim removed 4 bases at V and 8 bases at J, leaving 11 bases unmatched. Germline V gene data show CDR1 as SGHTA and CDR2 as FQGNSA. CDR3 DNA sequence: TGTGCCAGCAGCTACGTTCAGCGGGGGGGCCGCTATGAGCAGTTCTTC. This gives the protein CASSYVQRGGRYEQFF.

This chain uses TRBV9 with TRBJ1-5; 7 bases fit TRBD1. The germline CDR1 and CDR2 sequences are SGDLS and YYNGEE. Unmatched junction bases numbered 9, after V lost 3 bases and J lost 9 bases. The CDR3 is 14 amino acids. CDR3 sequence reads: CASSGTGDPGPQHF. The CDR3 bases are TGTGCCAGCAGCGGAACAGGGGACCCTGGGCCCCAGCATTTT.

The sample holds one count of this clone. This chain uses TRBV5-4 with TRBJ1-4; D unclear. The V end was cut by 4 bases, the J end by 4 bases, with 11 bases between. Germline loops: CDR1 SGHNT, CDR2 YYREEE (reference sequence). This CDR3 is 14 amino acids long. The CDR3 DNA is TGTGCCAGCAGCCAAGGTGGTGGTAATGAAAAACTGTTTTTT. It specifies CASSQGGGNEKLFF.

This chain links TRBV14 with TRBJ2-4, with TRBD2 as a possible D gene (5 bases). Germline-derived CDR1 and CDR2 are SGHDN and FVKESK. Trimming left V 1 base short and J 0 bases short, with 13 bases between. This CDR3 contains 17 residues. The CDR3: CASSQVGGGLAKNIQYF. In DNA, the CDR3 is TGTGCCAGCAGCCAAGTCGGAGGAGGACTAGCCAAAAACATTCAGTACTTC.

V and J are TRBV13 and TRBJ2-3, with D unresolved. Germline V gene data show CDR1 as PRHDT and CDR2 as FYEKMQ (reference sequence). The CDR3 length is 14 residues. V lost 5 bases and J 1 base, leaving 10 bases between the germline ends. CDR3 DNA sequence: TGTGCCAGCAGCCCTGAGTTCCGCACAGATACGCAGTATTTT. Translated, it gives CASSPEFRTDTQYF.

This clone showed up just a few times. This rearrangement joins TRBV28 to TRBJ1-5; D might be TRBD1 (6 bases). Trimming shortened V by 6 bases and J by 3 bases, and 12 bases separated the two germline ends. The germline gives CDR1 MDHEN, CDR2 SYDVKM. CDR3 size: 14 residues. CDR3 amino acids: CASRKTGPNQPQHF. Written as DNA, the CDR3 is TGTGCCAGCAGGAAAACAGGGCCCAATCAGCCCCAGCATTTT.

CDR3 sequence (DNA): TGTGCCAGCAGTCGGCTGAACACTGAAGCTTTCTTT. This translates into CASSRLNTEAFF. The chain carries TRBV7-8 and TRBJ1-1; D uncertain. The V gene lost 6 bases and the J gene lost 0 bases, with 5 bases spanning the gap. The CDR3 sequence is 12 residues long. Germline-derived CDR1 and CDR2 are SGHVS and FQNEAQ.